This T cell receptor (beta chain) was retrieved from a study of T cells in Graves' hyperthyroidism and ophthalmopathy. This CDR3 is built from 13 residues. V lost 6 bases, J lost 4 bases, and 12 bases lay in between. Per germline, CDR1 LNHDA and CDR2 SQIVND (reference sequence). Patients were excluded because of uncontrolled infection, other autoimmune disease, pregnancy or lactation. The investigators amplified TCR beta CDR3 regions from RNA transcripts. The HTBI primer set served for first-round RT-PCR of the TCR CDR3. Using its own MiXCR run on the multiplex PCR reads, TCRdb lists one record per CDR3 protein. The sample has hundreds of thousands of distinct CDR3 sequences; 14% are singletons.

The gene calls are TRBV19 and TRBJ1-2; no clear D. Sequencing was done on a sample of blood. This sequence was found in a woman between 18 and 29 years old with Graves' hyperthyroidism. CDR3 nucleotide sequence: TGTGCCAGTAGCCCCTCCCCCCGCTATGGCTACACCTTC. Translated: CASSPSPRYGYTF.